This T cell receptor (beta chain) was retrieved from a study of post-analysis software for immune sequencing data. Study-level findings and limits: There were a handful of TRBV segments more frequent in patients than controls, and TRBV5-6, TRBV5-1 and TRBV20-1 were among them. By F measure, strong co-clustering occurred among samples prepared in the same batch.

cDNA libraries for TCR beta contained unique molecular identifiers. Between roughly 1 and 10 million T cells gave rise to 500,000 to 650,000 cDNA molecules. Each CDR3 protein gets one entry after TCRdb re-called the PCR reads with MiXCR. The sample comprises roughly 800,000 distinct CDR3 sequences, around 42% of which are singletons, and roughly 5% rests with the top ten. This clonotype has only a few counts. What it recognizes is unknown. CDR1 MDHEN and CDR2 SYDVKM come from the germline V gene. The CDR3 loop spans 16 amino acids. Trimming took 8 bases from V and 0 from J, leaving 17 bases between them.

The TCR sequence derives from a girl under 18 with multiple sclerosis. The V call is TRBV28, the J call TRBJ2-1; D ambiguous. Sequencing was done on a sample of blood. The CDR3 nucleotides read TGTGCCAGCTCGGTTTTGGGCACTCACTCCTACAATGAGCAGTTCTTC. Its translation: CASSVLGTHSYNEQFF.